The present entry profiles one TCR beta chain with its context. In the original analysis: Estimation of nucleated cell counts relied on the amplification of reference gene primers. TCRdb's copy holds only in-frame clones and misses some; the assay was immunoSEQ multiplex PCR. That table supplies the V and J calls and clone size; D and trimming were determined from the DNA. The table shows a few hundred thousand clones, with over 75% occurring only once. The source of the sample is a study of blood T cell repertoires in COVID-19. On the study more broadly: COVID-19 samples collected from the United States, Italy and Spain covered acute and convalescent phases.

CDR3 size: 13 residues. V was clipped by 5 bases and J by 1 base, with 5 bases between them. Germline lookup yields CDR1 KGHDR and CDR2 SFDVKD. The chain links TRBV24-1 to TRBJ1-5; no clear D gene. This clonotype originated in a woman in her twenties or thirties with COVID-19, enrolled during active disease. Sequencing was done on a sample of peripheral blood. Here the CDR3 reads CATSALSNQPQHF. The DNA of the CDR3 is TGTGCCACCAGTGCTCTCAGCAATCAGCCCCAGCATTTT.